Listed below are T cell receptor beta chains from one sample, sequenced in a study of T cell repertoires in cytomegalovirus infection. In TCRdb, the reads were re-called with MiXCR into one record per CDR3 protein. The sample lists under 300,000 distinct CDR3 sequences, 12% occurring once. The sequenced sample consisted of PBMCs. These receptor sequences come from a human donor in good health (CMV status not recorded). Some clones in this sample may be carry-over from other donors' samples. The CDR3 runs from the conserved cysteine through the conserved F or W. Each record gives: D gene, clone size, J gene, V gene, CDR3 DNA, CDR3 protein. D genes are given only for firm matches. The listing skips clone size in some rows; elsewhere it reads once, few, many or a size class.

>.|few|TRBJ2-7|TRBV27
TGTGCCAGCAGTTTCCCTGGCGGCTACGAGCAGTACTTC
CASSFPGGYEQYF
>.|many|TRBJ2-7|TRBV7-2
TGTGCCAGCAGCTCCCTAATCCACGAGCAGTACTTC
CASSSLIHEQYF
>.|many|TRBJ1-5|TRBV7-2
TGTGCCAGCAGCTTAAAAGGGGGGGCTCAGCCCCAGCATTTT
CASSLKGGAQPQHF
>.|.|TRBJ2-7|TRBV20-1
TGCAGTGCTACCACAGGACCCTACGAGCAGTACTTC
CSATTGPYEQYF
>.|many|TRBJ2-5|TRBV7-9
TGTGCCAGCAGCTTAGGTGGAGTACAGTCGTCGACCCAGTACTTC
CASSLGGVQSSTQYF
>.|.|TRBJ2-7|TRBV9
TGTGCCAGCAGCGTGGGAGATTCGTACGAGCAGTACTTC
CASSVGDSYEQYF
>.|many|TRBJ1-5|TRBV7-2
TGTGCCAGCAGCCTTAACAGGGTTAATCAGCCCCAGCATTTT
CASSLNRVNQPQHF
>.|few|TRBJ1-1|TRBV7-2
TGTGCCAGCAGCCCATTCCGGGCCACTGAAGCTTTCTTT
CASSPFRATEAFF
>TRBD1|.|TRBJ2-2|TRBV7-6
TGTGCCAGCAGCTTAGCCCCAGGGGGATTCAACACCGGGGAGCTGTTTTTT
CASSLAPGGFNTGELFF
>.|.|TRBJ2-1|TRBV7-3
TGTGCCAGCAGTTACTTACCTGGGCGGGACAACCGCAATGAGCAGTTCTTC
CASSYLPGRDNRNEQFF
>.|.|TRBJ1-1|TRBV7-2
TGTGCCAGCAGTTTCGGAAGCGGGGCGAACACTGAAGCTTTCTTT
CASSFGSGANTEAFF
>TRBD1|many|TRBJ2-6|TRBV19
TGTGCCAGTAGTATCGCCGGGACAGGGGCCTCCGGGGCCAACGTCCTGACTTTC
CASSIAGTGASGANVLTF
>TRBD1|.|TRBJ1-1|TRBV5-1
TGCGCCAGCAGCCCTAACTCACAGGGGCCGAACACTGAAGCTTTCTTT
CASSPNSQGPNTEAFF
>.|many|TRBJ2-5|TRBV7-2
TGTGCCAGCAGACCCGACAGTCAGCCCCAAGAGACCCAGTACTTC
CASRPDSQPQETQYF
>.|many|TRBJ2-5|TRBV11-2
TGTGCCAGCAGCTTTCCCCGGGTAGCGGTGGGGGGCGAGACCCAGTACTTC
CASSFPRVAVGGETQYF
>TRBD2|few|TRBJ2-7|TRBV29-1
TGCAGCAAGGGGGGACTAGCGGAGACCTACGAGCAGTACTTC
CSKGGLAETYEQYF
>.|few|TRBJ2-3|TRBV29-1
TGCAGCGTTACACAGCTCAAAGGGGTTATTAGCACAGATACGCAGTATTTT
CSVTQLKGVISTDTQYF
>TRBD2|.|TRBJ2-3|TRBV7-2
TGTGCCAGCAGCACCTCCCTAGCGGGCCCCACAGATACGCAGTATTTT
CASSTSLAGPTDTQYF
>TRBD2|many|TRBJ2-1|TRBV7-9
TGTGCCAGCAGCTTAGTAAGCGGGAGTTACAATGAGCAGTTCTTC
CASSLVSGSYNEQFF
>TRBD1|many|TRBJ1-1|TRBV7-2
TGTGCCAGCAGACTAACAGGGGCTGAAGCTTTCTTT
CASRLTGAEAFF
>.|few|TRBJ1-2|TRBV25-1
TGTGCCAGCACCCCCAACCCTAACTATGGCTACACCTTC
CASTPNPNYGYTF
>.|.|TRBJ2-5|TRBV20-1
TGCAGTGCCAGCATAAAAGAGACCCAGTACTTC
CSASIKETQYF
>.|many|TRBJ2-7|TRBV7-6
TGTGCCAGCAGCTTAGAAGCTGAGCAGTACTTC
CASSLEAEQYF
>.|.|TRBJ2-2|TRBV19
TGTGCCAGTATCCAAACAGGGACCACCGGGGAGCTGTTTTTT
CASIQTGTTGELFF
>.|.|TRBJ2-3|TRBV7-3
TGTGCCAGCAGCTTCTTAGCGACCCCCACAGATACGCAGTATTTT
CASSFLATPTDTQYF
>.|many|TRBJ2-4|TRBV23-1
TGCGCCAGCAGTCAATCCCGGGGGTTCTACTTC
CASSQSRGFYF
>TRBD1|many|TRBJ1-5|TRBV6-2/TRBV6-3
TGTGCCAGCAGTACCTCGACAGGGACCGGCAATCAGCCCCAGCATTTT
CASSTSTGTGNQPQHF
>TRBD2|.|TRBJ2-5|TRBV20-1
TGCAGTGCTATCCGGACTAGCGGACTAGTTCAAGAGACCCAGTACTTC
CSAIRTSGLVQETQYF
>TRBD1|many|TRBJ2-2|TRBV19
TGTGCCGGATCCGGGACAGGGGCTACCGGGGAGCTGTTTTTT
CAGSGTGATGELFF
>TRBD2|few|TRBJ2-5|TRBV29-1
TGCAGCGTTGAAGTAGCGGGAACTAGGGGGACCCAGTACTTC
CSVEVAGTRGTQYF
>TRBD1|many|TRBJ1-4|TRBV7-2
TGTGCCAGCAGCTTAGTATCACGACAGGGAGCAACTAATGAAAAACTGTTTTTT
CASSLVSRQGATNEKLFF
>TRBD1|many|TRBJ2-5|TRBV6-1
TGTGCCAGCAGTGTGACAGGGGGGCGTGAGACCCAGTACTTC
CASSVTGGRETQYF
>.|.|TRBJ2-3|TRBV7-9
TGTGCCAGCAGCTTAGGAACGGTTGTCACAGATACGCAGTATTTT
CASSLGTVVTDTQYF
>.|few|TRBJ1-2|TRBV5-1
TGCGCCAGCAGCTTTTCGACAGCTAACTATGGCTACACCTTC
CASSFSTANYGYTF
>TRBD1|many|TRBJ1-1|TRBV7-2
TGTGCCAGCAGTCAGACGGACAGGGGCACTGAAGCTTTCTTT
CASSQTDRGTEAFF
>.|.|TRBJ1-2|TRBV18
TGTGCCAGCTCCTCCCTTGGGGTCTATGGCTACACCTTC
CASSSLGVYGYTF
>.|many|TRBJ2-5|TRBV7-2
TGTGCCAGCAGCCCCCGGGAGACCCAGTACTTC
CASSPRETQYF
>TRBD2|many|TRBJ2-1|TRBV2
TGTGCCAGCAGTGGGACTAGCTCCTACAATGAGCAGTTCTTC
CASSGTSSYNEQFF
>TRBD1|few|TRBJ2-5|TRBV20-1
TGCAGTGCCCGACAGGGTTTGGAGACCCAGTACTTC
CSARQGLETQYF
>.|.|TRBJ2-2|TRBV7-2
TGTGCCTCCTATACCGGGGGGCCGGTCGGGGAGCTGTTTTTT
CASYTGGPVGELFF